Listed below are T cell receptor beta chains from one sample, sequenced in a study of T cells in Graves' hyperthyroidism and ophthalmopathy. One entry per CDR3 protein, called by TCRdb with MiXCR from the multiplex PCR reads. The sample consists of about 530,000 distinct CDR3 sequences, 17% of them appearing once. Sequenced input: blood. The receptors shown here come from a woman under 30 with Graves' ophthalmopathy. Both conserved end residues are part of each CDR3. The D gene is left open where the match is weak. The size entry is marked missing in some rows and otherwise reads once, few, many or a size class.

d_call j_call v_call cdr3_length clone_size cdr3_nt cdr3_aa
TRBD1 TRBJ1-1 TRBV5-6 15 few TGTGCCAGCAGCCTGGACAGGGGTTGGGACACTGAAGCTTTCTTT CASSLDRGWDTEAFF
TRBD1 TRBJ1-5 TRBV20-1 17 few TGCAGTGCTAGAGATCATGAGAGGGACAGCAGCAATCAGCCCCAGCATTTT CSARDHERDSSNQPQHF
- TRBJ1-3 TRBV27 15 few TGTGCCAGCAGTGTCCCCCATGGGAGTGGAAACACCATATATTTT CASSVPHGSGNTIYF
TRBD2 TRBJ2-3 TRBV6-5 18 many TGTGCCAGCAGTTACGAGGTAGCGGGGGGCCTTAGCACAGATACGCAGTATTTT CASSYEVAGGLSTDTQYF
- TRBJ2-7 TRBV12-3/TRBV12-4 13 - TGTGCCGGCAGCCTAGCGAACTCCTACGAGCAGTACTTC CAGSLANSYEQYF
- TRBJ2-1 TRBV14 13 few TGTGCCAGCAGTCACAGTCGGGGCTATGAGCAGTTCTTC CASSHSRGYEQFF
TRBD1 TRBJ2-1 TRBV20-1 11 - TGCAGTGCTATTACAGGGGATGAGCAGTTCTTC CSAITGDEQFF
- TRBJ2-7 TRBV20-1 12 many TGCAGTGCTAGCTCCCATCCCTCCGAGCAGTACTTC CSASSHPSEQYF
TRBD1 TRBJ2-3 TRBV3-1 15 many TGTGCCAGCAGCCAAGTCCGGGGACAGATCCCTACGCAGTATTTT CASSQVRGQIPTQYF
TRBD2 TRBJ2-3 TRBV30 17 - TGTGCCTGGAGTGAGACTAGCGGGGGTTTTCGACCAGATACGCAGTATTTT CAWSETSGGFRPDTQYF
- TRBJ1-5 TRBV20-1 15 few TGCAGTGCTCTGAACGTTTTGGACCTCGATCAGCCCCAGCATTTT CSALNVLDLDQPQHF
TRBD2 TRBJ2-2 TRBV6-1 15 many TGTGCCAGCCTGACTAGCGGCGCGAACACCGGGGAGCTGTTTTTT CASLTSGANTGELFF
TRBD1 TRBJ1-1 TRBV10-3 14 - TGTGCCATCAGTGGACAGGGGGCTGGCACTGAAGCTTTCTTT CAISGQGAGTEAFF
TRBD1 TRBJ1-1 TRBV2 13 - TGTGCCAGCAGCGTCGACAGGGGGGTTGAAGCTTTCTTT CASSVDRGVEAFF
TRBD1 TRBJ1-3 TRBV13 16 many TGTGCCAGCAGCACTCGAGGACAGGCGGGCGGAAACACCATATATTTT CASSTRGQAGGNTIYF
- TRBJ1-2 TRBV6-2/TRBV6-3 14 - TGTGCCAGCAGTTCGGAGTGGACGGACAGTGTTAGGACCTTC CASSSEWTDSVRTF
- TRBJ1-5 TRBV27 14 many TGTGCCAGCAGTCTGATGGGGTACAATCAGCCCCAGCATTTT CASSLMGYNQPQHF
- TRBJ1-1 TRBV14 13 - TGTGCCAGCAGCCAAGCCCCGTACACTGAAGCTTTCTTT CASSQAPYTEAFF
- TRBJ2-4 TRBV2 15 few TGTGCCATCCTCCACCGGGCTTCCACCAAGCCCATTCAGTACTTC CAILHRASTKPIQYF
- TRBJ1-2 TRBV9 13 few TGTGCCAGCAGCGTAGCAGGGGCGCATGGCTACACCTTC CASSVAGAHGYTF
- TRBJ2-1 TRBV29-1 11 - TGCAGCATAATACGTCCAGATGAGCAGTTCTTC CSIIRPDEQFF
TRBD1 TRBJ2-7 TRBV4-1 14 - TGCGCCAGCAGCCAAGAGGACAGGGTTTACGAGCAGTACTTC CASSQEDRVYEQYF
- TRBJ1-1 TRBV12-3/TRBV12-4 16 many TGTGCCAGCACCGAAGGACTGGGGGCGCGGTCCACTGAAGCTTTCTTT CASTEGLGARSTEAFF
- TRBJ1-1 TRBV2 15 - TGTGCCAGCAGCCCCCCAGGAATCGATTACACTGAAGCTTTCTTT CASSPPGIDYTEAFF
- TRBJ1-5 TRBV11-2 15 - TGTGCCAGCAGCTTAGGGTACGACAGCAATCAGCCCCAGCATTTT CASSLGYDSNQPQHF
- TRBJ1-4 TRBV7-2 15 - TGTGCCAGCAGCTTATGGAGGGAACAGAATGAAAAACTGTTTTTT CASSLWREQNEKLFF
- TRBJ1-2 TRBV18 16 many TGTGCCAGCTCACACGCCGAGGGGGGATCTAACTATGGCTACACCTTC CASSHAEGGSNYGYTF
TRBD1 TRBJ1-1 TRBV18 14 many TGTGCCAGCTTTCAGACCAGGGGGATCGCTGAAGCTTTCTTT CASFQTRGIAEAFF
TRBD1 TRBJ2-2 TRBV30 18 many TGTGCCTGGAACAGGGGTCGTATCCCGCGGGCTTTCACCGGGGAGCTGTTTTTT CAWNRGRIPRAFTGELFF
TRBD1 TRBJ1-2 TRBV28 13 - TGTGCCAGCAGACCCGGGACAGGACATGGCTACACCTTC CASRPGTGHGYTF